One sample yielded the 21 T cell receptor beta chains listed below, sequenced in a study of shared clonotypes between healthy human individuals. The method was immunoSEQ multiplex PCR; TCRdb's version includes in-frame clones alone and lacks a portion of them. This table holds roughly 640,000 clones, about 74% found once. Sample: memory CD4+ T cells sorted from blood. Subset reported: CD45RA-negative fraction. The receptors were sampled from a woman younger than 45 in good health.

The rearrangement links TRBV2 to TRBJ2-2, with 11 bases that match TRBD2. The CDR3 consists of 16 residues. Germline trimming cut 6 bases from V and 2 bases from J; bases unmatched to any gene: 5. Per the germline V gene, CDR1 is SNHLY and CDR2 is FYNNEI. The DNA of the CDR3 is TGTGCCAGCAGGAAGGGACTAGCGGCAAACACCGGGGAGCTGTTTTTT. This codes for CASRKGLAANTGELFF.

The J gene is TRBJ2-5, the V gene TRBV2, with 7 bases matching TRBD2. The CDR3 sequence is 14 residues long. After removal of 4 bases from V and 2 bases from J, the junction contained 4 bases not matched to a gene. Per germline, CDR1 SNHLY and CDR2 FYNNEI. The CDR3 sequence is CASSGPGGQETQYF. CDR3 DNA sequence: TGTGCCAGCAGTGGGCCGGGAGGTCAAGAGACCCAGTACTTC.

V and J are TRBV5-1 and TRBJ2-1; TRBD2 aligns across 16 bases. The CDR3 is 18 amino acids. With 0 bases clipped from V and 3 bases from J, the junction kept 3 bases outside the gene matches. Germline CDR1 is SGHRS and CDR2 is YFSETQ. DNA of the CDR3: TGCGCCAGCAGCTTGGCCGGGACTAGCGGGAGGGGCTACAATGAGCAGTTCTTC. Protein: CASSLAGTSGRGYNEQFF.

This clone was seen a few times. V gene TRBV30 combines with J gene TRBJ2-3; D is uncertain. The CDR3 is 13 amino acids. With 3 bases removed from V and 2 bases from J, the gap between germline ends came to 9 bases. Germline values: CDR1 GTSNPN, CDR2 SVGIG (reference sequence). CDR3 bases: TGTGCCTGGAGCGTTTCCCTCACAGATACGCAGTATTTT. Amino acid sequence: CAWSVSLTDTQYF.

The chain links TRBV5-4 to TRBJ2-7; 8 bases match TRBD2. Germline CDR1 SGHNT, CDR2 YYREEE (reference sequence). V lost 4 bases and J lost 2; bases outside the gene matches: 5. The CDR3 sequence is 14 residues long. This CDR3 reads CASSAGLGAYEQYF. The CDR3 DNA reads TGTGCCAGCAGCGCGGGACTAGGGGCCTACGAGCAGTACTTC.

This rearrangement joins TRBV29-1 to TRBJ2-2; 8 bases align to TRBD2. V was pared by 4 bases and J by 7 bases, with 8 bases of the junction left unmatched. Germline CDR1 and CDR2: SQVTM and ANQGSEA. The length of the CDR3 is 14 residues. CDR3 protein: CSVAPSGYGGELFF. In DNA, the CDR3 is TGCAGCGTTGCACCTAGCGGGTATGGCGGGGAGCTGTTTTTT.

The chain uses TRBV2 and TRBJ2-7, with TRBD1 matching 9 bases. From germline, CDR1 is SNHLY and CDR2 FYNNEI. The CDR3 extends over 14 amino acids. V lost 5 bases, J lost 5 bases, and 7 bases stayed unmatched. CDR3: CASSYGQGRNEQYF. CDR3 in DNA: TGTGCCAGCAGTTATGGACAGGGGAGGAACGAGCAGTACTTC.

This clone appeared once. The chain has TRBV6-1 and TRBJ1-1; no firm D call. This CDR3 contains 15 residues. Trimming stripped 5 bases from V and 5 bases from J, with 18 bases between. Germline loops: CDR1 MNHNS, CDR2 SASEGT. CDR3 sequence: CASSSRERLSTEAFF. DNA of the CDR3: TGTGCCAGCAGTTCGAGGGAGCGCTTGAGTACTGAAGCTTTCTTT.

The rearrangement uses TRBV28 and TRBJ1-4; D is uncertain. CDR3 length: 14 amino acids. Germline V gives CDR1 MDHEN, CDR2 SYDVKM. Trimming pared 8 bases from V and 5 bases from J, leaving 15 bases between. The CDR3 is CASLKYSPNEKLFF. CDR3 nucleotides: TGTGCCAGCCTAAAGTACAGCCCCAATGAAAAACTGTTTTTT. Filled out from reference TRBV28 and TRBJ1-4, the complete variable domain reads DVKVTQSSRYLVKRTGEKVFLECVQDMDHENMFWYRQDPGLGLRLIYFSYDVKMKEKGDIPEGYSVSREKKERFSLILESASTNQTSMYLCASLKYSPNEKLFFGSGTQLSVL.

This clone was recorded only once. The chain has TRBV14 and TRBJ1-4, with 9 positions matching TRBD1. Germline V gene data show CDR1 as SGHDN and CDR2 as FVKESK. The CDR3 sequence is 15 residues long. With 1 base clipped from V and 10 bases from J, the junction kept 7 bases outside the gene matches. CDR3 coding DNA: TGTGCCAGCAGCCAAGCCGGGACAGGGTTTGGAAAACTGTTTTTT. Its translation: CASSQAGTGFGKLFF.

In its sample, this clone was seen many times. The same CDR3 is also encoded by other DNA sequences in this sample. V usage is TRBV5-1 and J usage is TRBJ1-2, with D unresolved. The ends were cut back, 0 bases at V and 0 bases at J, with 3 bases in the middle. The CDR3 sequence is 13 residues long. CDR1 is SGHRS, CDR2 YFSETQ, per germline. The CDR3, as DNA: TGCGCCAGCAGCTTGGCCCCTAACTATGGCTACACCTTC. It yields the protein CASSLAPNYGYTF.

The chain carries TRBV19 and TRBJ2-7; 9 nucleotides align to TRBD1. Germline V gene sequence: CDR1 LNHDA, CDR2 SQIVND (reference sequence). V was pared by 6 bases and J by 3 bases, with 9 bases of the junction left unmatched. The CDR3 covers 15 residues. The chain's CDR3 is CASSSYLGQGYEQYF. The CDR3 DNA reads TGTGCCAGTAGCTCCTATCTGGGACAGGGCTACGAGCAGTACTTC.

The V call is TRBV10-3, the J call TRBJ1-1; D might be TRBD1 (6 bases). V lost 6 bases, J lost 12 bases, and 23 bases lay in between. Germline V gene sequence: CDR1 ENHRY, CDR2 SYGVKD. The CDR3 length is 14 residues. CDR3 sequence reads: CAIRQDSATSPSFF. CDR3 nucleotides: TGTGCCATCAGGCAGGACAGTGCCACTTCCCCATCTTTCTTT.

This chain joins TRBV5-6 and TRBJ2-7, with 13 bases fitting TRBD2. Germline lookup yields CDR1 SGHDT and CDR2 YYEEEE. After removal of 5 bases from V and 7 bases from J, the junction contained 3 bases not matched to a gene. The CDR3 loop spans 13 amino acids. The CDR3 DNA follows: TGTGCCAGCAGACAGGGACTAGCGGGGGAGCAGTACTTC. Encoded protein: CASRQGLAGEQYF.

The rearrangement uses TRBV19 and TRBJ2-5; D may be TRBD2 (5 bases). This CDR3 comprises 14 residues. Germline V CDR1 and CDR2: LNHDA, SQIVND (reference sequence). Trimming removed 6 bases at V and 5 bases at J, with 16 bases between. The CDR3 loop is CASRPGVSVETQYF. CDR3 bases: TGTGCCAGTAGACCCGGGGTGAGCGTGGAGACCCAGTACTTC.

The CDR3 spells CSVEDRRTGVNEQFF. The CDR3 DNA sequence: TGCAGCGTTGAAGATCGCAGGACAGGGGTCAATGAGCAGTTCTTC. V and J are TRBV29-1 and TRBJ2-1, with 9 positions matching TRBD1. The CDR3 extends over 15 amino acids. CDR1 is SQVTM, CDR2 ANQGSEA, per germline. V was clipped by 0 bases and J by 6 bases; unmatched bases: 6.

The genes are TRBV2 and TRBJ2-2; 9 nucleotides line up with TRBD1. Germline assignment: CDR1 SNHLY and CDR2 FYNNEI. The CDR3 is 14 residues long. V shed 7 bases, J shed 6 bases, and the junction held 6 bases outside the gene matches. CDR3 region: CASKPQGAPGELFF. The CDR3 region has the DNA TGTGCCAGCAAACCACAGGGGGCCCCCGGGGAGCTGTTTTTT. Together with reference TRBV2 and TRBJ2-2, the CDR3 gives the full variable domain: EPEVTQTPSHQVTQMGQEVILRCVPISNHLYFYWYRQILGQKVEFLVSFYNNEISEKSEIFDDQFSVERPDGSNFTLKIRSTKLEDSAMYFCASKPQGAPGELFFGEGSRLTVL.

The rearrangement uses TRBV2 and TRBJ2-1; 14 nucleotides align to TRBD2. This CDR3 comprises 19 residues. Germline CDR1 and CDR2: SNHLY and FYNNEI. Germline trimming cut 6 bases from V and 0 bases from J; bases unmatched to any gene: 10. CDR3 in amino acids: CASSPTGLAGGPSYNEQFF. The DNA of the CDR3 is TGTGCCAGCAGCCCTACCGGACTAGCGGGAGGCCCCTCCTACAATGAGCAGTTCTTC.

The count of this clone is one. The rearrangement links TRBV6-6 to TRBJ2-2; 7 bases are a match to TRBD1. Germline V gives CDR1 MNHNY, CDR2 SVGAGI (reference sequence). The trim removed 2 bases at V and 3 bases at J, leaving 3 bases unmatched. This CDR3 is built from 15 residues. CDR3 sequence: CASSYTGQYTGELFF. The CDR3 DNA reads TGTGCCAGCAGTTACACGGGACAGTACACCGGGGAGCTGTTTTTT.

V and J are TRBV28 and TRBJ2-5; 12 nucleotides agree with TRBD2. There are 15 residues in the CDR3. Trimming cost V 8 bases and J 0 bases; bases outside gene matches: 4. Germline V CDR1 and CDR2: MDHEN, SYDVKM. In DNA form, the CDR3 reads TGTGCCAGCCGCACTAGCGGGAGGAACCAAGAGACCCAGTACTTC. As protein: CASRTSGRNQETQYF.

The gene calls are TRBV7-2 and TRBJ2-3; tentatively, D is TRBD1 (5 bases). The CDR3 has 15 residues. Deletions cut 5 bases from V and 5 bases from J, with 17 bases between. Germline assignment: CDR1 SGHTA and CDR2 FQGNSA. DNA of the CDR3: TGTGCCAGCAGCCGGCTACGCGTTAGGGGAGATACGCAGTATTTT. It specifies CASSRLRVRGDTQYF.